One sample yielded the 15 T cell receptor beta chains listed below, sequenced in a study of T cell repertoires in cytomegalovirus infection. The antigens of these receptors remain unknown. TCRdb redid the calling of the reads with MiXCR, one entry per CDR3 protein. The data contain roughly 90,000 distinct CDR3 sequences, more than 20% of them singletons. The sample consisted of CD8+ T cells from cultured PBMCs, taken from culture after CMV antigen stimulation. The receptors were gathered from a human donor in good health (CMV status not recorded). Some clones in this sample may be carry-over from other donors' samples.

The chain joins TRBV27 to TRBJ1-2; 8 bases fit TRBD1. Germline V gives CDR1 MNHEY, CDR2 SMNVEV (reference sequence). V lost 9 bases to trimming and J lost 3 bases; unmatched junction nucleotides: 6. This CDR3 comprises 13 residues. The CDR3 nucleotides read TGTGCCAGTGCCGGACAGGGCTACTATGGCTACACCTTC. Amino acid sequence: CASAGQGYYGYTF.

The chain has TRBV7-9 and TRBJ2-3; no clear D. The germline V gene encodes CDR1 SEHNR and CDR2 FQNEAQ (reference sequence). CDR3 size: 16 residues. Trimming stripped 7 bases from V and 0 bases from J, with 17 bases between. This CDR3 reads CASIPAILMSTDTQYF. For the CDR3, the DNA is TGTGCCAGCATCCCCGCTATACTGATGAGCACAGATACGCAGTATTTT.

This clonotype was recorded at least ten times. The rearrangement links TRBV6-2 or TRBV6-3 to TRBJ2-5, with 10 bases aligning to TRBD2. Trimming at V came to 6 bases and at J to 5 bases, leaving 9 bases not matched to a gene. This CDR3 contains 15 residues. CDR1 is MNHEY, CDR2 SVGEGT, per germline. Here the CDR3 reads CASSPGTSELETQYF. The CDR3 DNA sequence: TGTGCCAGCAGCCCCGGGACTAGCGAACTCGAGACCCAGTACTTC.

The rearrangement joins TRBV20-1 to TRBJ2-7; D gene unclear. The CDR3 covers 14 residues. Between the trimmed V and J ends, which lost 6 bases and 1 base, there was a span of 16 bases. The germline gives CDR1 DFQATT, CDR2 SNEGSKA (reference sequence). The CDR3 spells CSAEHIQSSYEQYF. CDR3 bases: TGCAGTGCAGAACACATTCAGAGTTCCTACGAGCAGTACTTC.

This clonotype occurred many times. The genes are TRBV7-9 and TRBJ2-3; D unclear. Trimming took 1 base from V and 6 from J, leaving 11 bases between them. Germline V CDR1 and CDR2: SEHNR, FQNEAQ (reference sequence). This CDR3 has 14 residues. This chain's CDR3 is CASSLVAPFDTQYF. CDR3 sequence (DNA): TGTGCCAGCAGCTTAGTAGCTCCATTCGATACGCAGTATTTT. Full variable domain (remainder filled in from reference TRBV7-9 and TRBJ2-3): DTGVSQNPRHKITKRGQNVTFRCDPISEHNRLYWYRQTLGQGPEFLTYFQNEAQLEKSRLLSDRFSAERPKGSFSTLEIQRTEQGDSAMYLCASSLVAPFDTQYFGPGTRLTVL.

This clonotype was counted at least ten times. V gene TRBV11-2 combines with J gene TRBJ2-1; 11 bases agree with TRBD2. After removal of 6 bases from V and 5 bases from J, the junction contained 6 bases not matched to a gene. The CDR3 loop spans 15 amino acids. Germline V CDR1 and CDR2: SGHAT, FQNNGV. Here the CDR3 reads CASRHSGRGDNEQFF. CDR3 sequence (DNA): TGTGCCAGCAGACATAGCGGGAGGGGCGACAATGAGCAGTTCTTC.

V is TRBV6-5 and J is TRBJ2-7; D may be TRBD1 or TRBD2 (5 bases each). Germline CDR1 MNHEY, CDR2 SVGAGI. The CDR3 consists of 15 residues. V lost 3 bases, J lost 0 bases, and 12 bases lay in between. CDR3 in amino acids: CASSYYGASSYEQYF. Written as DNA, the CDR3 is TGTGCCAGCAGTTATTACGGGGCGAGCTCCTACGAGCAGTACTTC.

This clonotype has a count of ten or more. The chain has TRBV7-6 and TRBJ2-3; TRBD2 matches 8 bases. This CDR3 comprises 12 residues. Trimming removed 5 bases from V and 5 bases from J; junction bases left unmatched: 0. Germline lookup yields CDR1 SGHVS and CDR2 FNYEAQ. CDR3 protein: CASSRGGDTQYF. The CDR3 nucleotides are TGTGCCAGCAGCCGGGGGGGAGATACGCAGTATTTT.

This clonotype was detected ten times or more. V and J are TRBV7-6 and TRBJ2-7; weak D call: TRBD2 (6 bases). V lost 3 bases and J lost 3, with 15 bases in between. Germline V gene lookup returns CDR1 SGHVS and CDR2 FNYEAQ. This CDR3 spans 15 amino acids. CDR3 sequence: CASSFGRELSYEQYF. The CDR3 region has the DNA TGTGCCAGCAGCTTCGGACGGGAGCTTAGCTACGAGCAGTACTTC.

This clonotype was observed many times. J is TRBJ1-1 and V is TRBV11-2; the match to TRBD1 covers 7 bases. Trimming took 5 bases from V and 1 from J; bases not matched to a gene: 10. The CDR3 runs to 16 residues. Germline CDR1 reads SGHAT; CDR2 reads FQNNGV. CDR3 amino acids: CASSPSPGTANTEAFF. The DNA for the CDR3 is TGTGCCAGCAGCCCTTCTCCCGGGACAGCGAACACTGAAGCTTTCTTT.

The chain joins TRBV20-1 to TRBJ1-2, with D unresolved. The V end lost 6 bases, the J end lost 2 bases, and 19 bases lay between the germline ends. From germline, CDR1 is DFQATT and CDR2 SNEGSKA (reference sequence). The CDR3 contains 15 residues. The CDR3, as DNA: TGCAGTGCGCACCAAGGTGGCAGGATGAACTATGGCTACACCTTC. As protein: CSAHQGGRMNYGYTF.

The chain combines TRBV19 with TRBJ2-1; 7 bases fit TRBD1. With V trimmed by 7 bases and J by 6 bases, 12 bases remained unmatched. The CDR3 has 15 amino acids. CDR1 and CDR2 (germline): LNHDA, SQIVND (reference sequence). This CDR3 reads CASKVTGIKGNEQFF. DNA of the CDR3: TGTGCCAGTAAAGTGACAGGGATTAAGGGCAATGAGCAGTTCTTC.

This clonotype was observed a few times. The rearrangement links TRBV5-6 to TRBJ1-5; D possibly corresponds to TRBD1 (6 bases). Germline V gives CDR1 SGHDT, CDR2 YYEEEE. The CDR3 runs to 17 residues. Trimming took 4 bases from V and 0 from J, leaving 17 bases between them. The CDR3 here is CASSVTQGRGSNQPQHF. The CDR3 bases are TGTGCCAGCAGCGTGACGCAGGGGCGAGGTAGCAATCAGCCCCAGCATTTT.

In its sample, this clonotype was seen a few times. J is TRBJ2-3 and V is TRBV19; D remains unclear. Per the germline V gene, CDR1 is LNHDA and CDR2 is SQIVND (reference sequence). The CDR3 extends over 11 amino acids. V shed 7 bases and J shed 6 bases, with 8 bases lying between them. The CDR3 DNA is TGTGCCAGTATAGATCGGGATACGCAGTATTTT. This sequence encodes CASIDRDTQYF.

This clonotype was seen at least ten times. The chain joins TRBV5-5 to TRBJ1-6; D ambiguous. The CDR3 is 14 amino acids. CDR1 and CDR2 from the germline V gene are SGHKS and YYEKEE (reference sequence). The V and J ends lost 4 bases and 8 bases respectively, with 13 bases between them. CDR3 amino acids: CASSPGRDHSPLHF. CDR3 sequence (DNA): TGTGCCAGCAGCCCCGGGAGGGATCATTCACCCCTCCACTTT.